This T cell receptor beta chain was observed in a study of OX40 agonist ivuxolimab in advanced cancers. Study context: An anti-OX40 (CD134) antibody with agonistic activity, ivuxolimab, was administered to patients. Three individuals attained partial responses, comprising one hepatocellular carcinoma case and two cutaneous melanoma cases. Findings of the study overall: CD4+ and CD8+ T cells in blood underwent clonal expansion by week 6 at 0.1 to 3.0 mg/kg. Averaging showed that CD8+ T cells had more expanded clones than CD4+ did.

The table came from immunoSEQ multiplex PCR; TCRdb's copy has only in-frame clones and leaves some out. The repertoire holds 100,000 or so clones, with about nine tenths as singletons. Germline-derived CDR1 and CDR2 are SGHRS and YFSETQ. The CDR3 has 15 amino acids. Losses at the gene ends were 3 bases for V and 0 bases for J; bases not matched to a gene: 6. Details on this clone: Its specificity is not known.

This TCR was sampled from an adult with an advanced solid tumor such as melanoma, head and neck, liver or kidney cancer. J is TRBJ2-7 and V is TRBV5-1, with 7 bases fitting TRBD1. The sample in question was CD4+ or CD8+ T cells sorted from blood, obtained in a trial of the OX40 agonist ivuxolimab. In DNA form, the CDR3 reads TGCGCCAGCAGCTATACAGGGGCCGACTCCTACGAGCAGTACTTC. Protein: CASSYTGADSYEQYF.